What follows describes a single TCR beta chain. Its antigen is undetermined. Among participants with HIV, every one received treatment in the United States. The data stem from a study of long-term antiretroviral therapy in people with HIV. General study points: On ART adherence, viral resistance or therapy changes, no data were available. HIV repertoires spanned tighter CDR3 length ranges than controls did.

Deletions cut 3 bases from V and 0 bases from J, with 8 bases between. The CDR3 sequence is 14 residues long. The germline V gene has CDR1 LNHDA and CDR2 SQIVND (reference sequence). At survey level, the immunoSEQ assay was run in its v3.0 version. Profiling relied on immunoSEQ multiplex PCR, and the TCRdb table lists in-frame clones only, not all of them. This sample has 8,000 to 10,000 clones, with around four fifths found just once. The sequence was obtained from a man aged 35 to 55 with HIV. The chain joins TRBV19 to TRBJ1-2; possibly TRBD1 for D (5 bases). The sequencing here drew on unsorted PBMCs, taken 0.7 years after starting antiretroviral therapy. CDR3 sequence reads: CASSMGLTNYGYTF. In DNA form, the CDR3 reads TGTGCCAGTAGTATGGGACTTACTAACTATGGCTACACCTTC.